The 3 T cell receptor beta chains reported below all come from one sample, sequenced in a study of OX40 agonist ivuxolimab in advanced cancers. The protocol was immunoSEQ multiplex PCR, while the TCRdb copy is restricted to in-frame clones and leaves out a portion. The sample contains about 89,000 clones, roughly 84% of which appear only once. This sample comprised CD4+ or CD8+ T cells sorted from blood, obtained in a trial of the OX40 agonist ivuxolimab. The receptors come from an adult with an advanced solid tumor such as melanoma, head and neck, liver or kidney cancer.

The CDR3 DNA sequence: TGTGCCAGCAGCTTACCAGCGGGGGGTATCGGGGAGCTGTTTTTT. Amino acids: CASSLPAGGIGELFF. This chain joins TRBV11-2 and TRBJ2-2, with TRBD2 matching 9 bases. This CDR3 comprises 15 residues. Looked up from germline, CDR1 is SGHAT and CDR2 is FQNNGV. Trimming at V came to 2 bases and at J to 7 bases, leaving 5 bases not matched to a gene.

This clone was detected once. J is TRBJ1-3 and V is TRBV9; 7 bases agree with TRBD1. This CDR3 is 15 amino acids long. Trimming cost V 0 bases and J 9 bases; bases outside gene matches: 9. From germline, CDR1 is SGDLS and CDR2 YYNGEE. This chain's CDR3 is CASSVGQGKKGTIYF. CDR3 coding DNA: TGTGCCAGCAGCGTAGGACAGGGCAAAAAAGGCACCATATATTTT.

V and J are TRBV30 and TRBJ2-7, with a weak D call TRBD2 (7 bases). The V gene lost 8 bases and the J gene lost 1 base, with 18 bases spanning the gap. The CDR3 covers 14 residues. Germline CDR1 is GTSNPN and CDR2 is SVGIG (reference sequence). The CDR3 sequence is CASKRDTTSYEQYF. The CDR3 DNA sequence: TGTGCCAGTAAGCGGGACACAACTTCCTACGAGCAGTACTTC.